This record looks at one TCR beta chain sequence and its context. This sample stems from a study of shared clonotypes between healthy human individuals. Background on the study: Each donor's CD8 memory used one plate, CD8 naive two, each CD4 subset three.

With 3 bases removed from V and 3 bases from J, the gap between germline ends came to 21 bases. The CDR3 covers 18 residues. CDR1 MNHEY and CDR2 SMNVEV come from the germline V gene (reference sequence). Some clones are missing from TCRdb's copy, which holds only in-frame ones; the method was immunoSEQ multiplex PCR. Of a few million clones listed, over 85% were seen once; the top ten hold around 0.4%. The sequencing input was naive CD4+ T cells from PBMCs. As to subset: CD45RA+ positively selected. This TCR was recovered from a young man in good health. Some clones in this sample may be carry-over from other donors' samples. This chain joins TRBV27 and TRBJ2-4, with D perhaps TRBD1 or TRBD2 (6 bases each). CDR3 nucleotide sequence: TGTGCCAGCAGTTTGAGGGGGTGGAGGGGTTTGGGCAAAAACATTCAGTACTTC. It codes for CASSLRGWRGLGKNIQYF.